The present T cell receptor (beta chain) was sequenced within a study of CD8 T cells in Susac syndrome. Points from the study as a whole: The authors acknowledged that the study's TCR sequencing and HLA analysis involved relatively few individuals.

Random hexamers were used to reverse transcribe the RNA input (about 0.45 to 1 ug). By means of immunoSEQ multiplex PCR, TCR beta CDR3 spanning 54 Vbeta and 13 Jbeta underwent amplification. TCRdb recomputed calls from the immunoSEQ multiplex PCR reads with MiXCR, one row per CDR3 protein. The table has around 130,000 distinct CDR3 sequences, around 91% seen once. On this clonotype itself: Its antigen remains unidentified.

Trimming shortened V by 0 bases and J by 0 bases, and 10 bases separated the two germline ends. The length of the CDR3 is 16 residues. Germline CDR1 and CDR2: LGHNA and YSLEER. Sequenced input: CD8+ T cells from PBMCs. The sequence was obtained from a human donor with multiple sclerosis. The chain recombines TRBV4-3 with TRBJ2-3, with D uncertain. CDR3 loop: CASSQEHTHSTDTQYF. The CDR3 DNA reads as TGCGCCAGCAGCCAAGAGCACACTCACAGCACAGATACGCAGTATTTT.